Presented here are 29 T cell receptor beta chains from one specimen sequenced in a study of blood T cell repertoires in COVID-19. TCRdb's table, derived via immunoSEQ multiplex PCR, lists solely in-frame clones and lacks some. Seen here are around 130,000 clones, roughly 89% observed once, and the top ten hold about 2%. The specimen sequenced was peripheral blood. These receptors were obtained from a woman aged 50 to 60 with acute or convalescent COVID-19.

The V call is TRBV19, the J call TRBJ1-5, with TRBD1 as a possible D gene (5 bases). Germline V gives CDR1 LNHDA, CDR2 SQIVND (reference sequence). The CDR3 has 14 residues. The germline V and J ends were trimmed by 7 bases and 2 bases, with 12 bases remaining between them. CDR3 protein: CASMGGSGNQPQHF. The CDR3 DNA reads TGTGCCAGTATGGGGGGGTCGGGCAATCAGCCCCAGCATTTT.

J is TRBJ1-3 and V is TRBV7-2; 7 positions agree with TRBD1. V dropped 2 bases and J dropped 2; count of bases not matched to a gene: 3. The CDR3 covers 15 residues. CDR1 and CDR2 (germline): SGHTA, FQGNSA. In DNA, the CDR3 is TGTGCCAGCAGCTTAAAAACAGGGGCTGGAAACACCATATATTTT. Protein product: CASSLKTGAGNTIYF.

The chain carries TRBV2 and TRBJ1-1; TRBD1 agrees at 7 bases. CDR1 and CDR2 (germline): SNHLY, FYNNEI. The CDR3 is 12 amino acids. The J segment lost 5 bases and the V segment lost 5 bases, leaving 2 bases of the junction unmatched. The CDR3 loop reads CASSTGVTEAFF. DNA of the CDR3: TGTGCCAGCAGTACAGGGGTTACTGAAGCTTTCTTT.

This sequence joins TRBV19 and TRBJ1-2; the D gene is possibly TRBD1 (6 bases). The CDR3 sequence is 16 residues long. Germline V lookup: CDR1 LNHDA, CDR2 SQIVND (reference sequence). Trimming stripped 4 bases from V and 4 bases from J, with 19 bases between. The CDR3 nucleotides read TGTGCCAGTAGTACGACGGGGGGCGGAGGAGCCTATGGCTACACCTTC. It translates to CASSTTGGGGAYGYTF.

This clone was found a few times. The CDR3 sequence is CASSIRTGVGQPQHF. CDR3 bases: TGTGCCAGCAGTATCAGGACAGGGGTTGGGCAGCCCCAGCATTTT. The V call is TRBV27, the J call TRBJ1-5; 9 nucleotides line up with TRBD1. The length of the CDR3 is 15 residues. Germline V lookup: CDR1 MNHEY, CDR2 SMNVEV (reference sequence). With 5 bases clipped from V and 7 bases from J, the junction kept 9 bases outside the gene matches.

The CDR3 is CASSSLAGGGYEQYF. CDR3 in DNA: TGTGCCAGCAGCTCGTTAGCGGGAGGGGGCTACGAGCAGTACTTC. The chain joins TRBV7-2 to TRBJ2-7, with 11 nucleotides matching TRBD2. The CDR3 spans 15 residues. Germline values: CDR1 SGHTA, CDR2 FQGNSA. J lost 3 bases, V lost 4 bases, and 5 bases had no gene match.

V and J are TRBV15 and TRBJ2-1, with 7 bases lining up with TRBD2. V dropped 5 bases and J dropped 4; count of bases not matched to a gene: 5. From germline, CDR1 is LNHNV and CDR2 YYDKDF (reference sequence). The CDR3 extends over 14 amino acids. The CDR3 sequence: CATSDGRTYNEQFF. The CDR3 DNA is TGTGCCACCAGCGACGGGAGGACGTACAATGAGCAGTTCTTC.

The rearrangement joins TRBV7-8 to TRBJ1-1; no definite D call. Trimming cost V 5 bases and J 3 bases, with 16 bases left between them. CDR1 and CDR2 (germline): SGHVS, FQNEAQ. The CDR3 length is 15 residues. CDR3 DNA sequence: TGTGCCAGCAGCCCACTAGAGGGTCAGGACACTGAAGCTTTCTTT. Protein sequence: CASSPLEGQDTEAFF.

V is TRBV29-1 and J is TRBJ1-4; D is ambiguous. The germline CDR1 and CDR2 sequences are SQVTM and ANQGSEA. The CDR3 sequence is 11 residues long. V was trimmed by 6 bases and J by 2 bases, leaving 4 bases between them. CDR3 in DNA: TGCAGCGTCCGGACTAATGAAAAACTGTTTTTT. This gives the protein CSVRTNEKLFF.

This clone was seen a single time. V usage is TRBV6-5 and J usage is TRBJ2-5; D may be TRBD2 (5 bases). This CDR3 comprises 13 residues. The germline gives CDR1 MNHEY, CDR2 SVGAGI. V dropped 2 bases and J dropped 5 bases, with 9 bases sitting between them. The CDR3 DNA reads as TGTGCCAGCAGTTACACGGGGTGGGAGACCCAGTACTTC. Translating gives CASSYTGWETQYF.

This clone turned up a few times. This chain uses TRBV7-2 with TRBJ2-5; 11 nucleotides align to TRBD2. The junction had 1 base not matched to a gene; V was cut back by 2 bases and J by 5 bases. CDR1 is SGHTA, CDR2 FQGNSA, per germline. The CDR3 loop spans 14 amino acids. CDR3 amino acids: CASSLLAGGETQYF. The CDR3 DNA sequence: TGTGCCAGCAGCTTACTAGCGGGGGGCGAGACCCAGTACTTC.

The V gene is TRBV25-1, the J gene TRBJ1-4, with 7 nucleotides matching TRBD1. CDR1 and CDR2 (germline): MGHDK, SYGVNS. This CDR3 has 16 residues. Trimming took 1 base from V and 4 from J; bases not matched to a gene: 6. The CDR3 coding sequence is TGTGCCAGCAGTGAATCAGGGACAGCTATTAATGAAAAACTGTTTTTT. This sequence encodes CASSESGTAINEKLFF.

The chain recombines TRBV6-5 with TRBJ2-7, with D perhaps TRBD2 (7 bases). The V gene lost 0 bases and the J gene lost 2 bases, with 8 bases spanning the gap. This CDR3 has 14 amino acids. Germline values: CDR1 MNHEY, CDR2 SVGAGI. The CDR3 sequence: CASSYSRGPYEQYF. The CDR3 DNA reads as TGTGCCAGCAGTTACTCGCGGGGGCCCTACGAGCAGTACTTC.

The V gene is TRBV5-1, the J gene TRBJ2-1, with 11 bases matching TRBD1. Germline V CDR1 and CDR2: SGHRS, YFSETQ. The CDR3 contains 15 residues. After removal of 3 bases from V and 7 bases from J, the junction contained 6 bases not matched to a gene. Here the CDR3 reads CASSSGQGANNEQFF. The CDR3 region has the DNA TGCGCCAGCAGCTCAGGACAGGGGGCCAATAATGAGCAGTTCTTC.

The genes are TRBV11-2 and TRBJ1-2; 7 nucleotides agree with TRBD1. Trimming at V came to 3 bases and at J to 6 bases, leaving 4 bases not matched to a gene. This CDR3 is 13 amino acids long. CDR1 is SGHAT and CDR2 is FQNNGV in the germline V gene. The CDR3 loop is CASSLVTGDGYTF. CDR3 nucleotides: TGTGCCAGCAGCTTGGTAACAGGGGATGGCTACACCTTC.

The rearrangement joins TRBV12-3 or TRBV12-4 to TRBJ1-1; TRBD1 matches at 9 bases. The V and J ends lost 7 bases and 13 bases, in that order; junction bases with no gene match: 10. The CDR3 consists of 12 residues. DNA for the CDR3: TGTGCCAGCACCAATGGGGGACAGGGCGGTTTCTTT. Translation: CASTNGGQGGFF.

This clone came up once. The gene calls are TRBV7-2 and TRBJ2-5; 8 bases fit TRBD2. CDR1 SGHTA and CDR2 FQGNSA come from the germline V gene. The CDR3 totals 14 residues. The ends lost 4 bases at V and 5 bases at J; junction bases unmatched: 6. DNA of the CDR3: TGTGCCAGCAGCTCCAGCGGGAGTTGGGAGACCCAGTACTTC. Its translation is CASSSSGSWETQYF. Full variable domain (missing parts from reference TRBV7-2 and TRBJ2-5): GAGVSQSPSNKVTEKGKDVELRCDPISGHTALYWYRQSLGQGLEFLIYFQGNSAPDKSGLPSDRFSAERTGGSVSTLTIQRTQQEDSAVYLCASSSSGSWETQYFGPGTRLLVL.

V and J are TRBV5-1 and TRBJ2-2, with a tentative D call TRBD1 (5 bases). V was clipped by 4 bases and J by 7 bases, with 11 bases between them. The CDR3 consists of 13 residues. Germline V gene sequence: CDR1 SGHRS, CDR2 YFSETQ. The CDR3 sequence: CASSLGQDGELFF. The CDR3 DNA reads TGCGCCAGCAGCCTTGGACAAGACGGGGAGCTGTTTTTT.

The gene calls are TRBV30 and TRBJ1-1, with 10 nucleotides matching TRBD1. Germline V CDR1 and CDR2: GTSNPN, SVGIG (reference sequence). This CDR3 comprises 15 residues. The ends lost 4 bases at V and 3 bases at J; junction bases unmatched: 8. The CDR3: CAWTSWTGGDTEAFF. Here the CDR3 DNA reads TGTGCCTGGACTTCGTGGACAGGGGGGGACACTGAAGCTTTCTTT.

V and J are TRBV6-5 and TRBJ1-4, with 8 bases fitting TRBD1. Looked up from germline, CDR1 is MNHEY and CDR2 is SVGAGI. The CDR3 length is 15 residues. After removal of 6 bases from V and 4 bases from J, the junction contained 7 bases not matched to a gene. The CDR3 sequence: CASRARGRSNEKLFF. Written as DNA, the CDR3 is TGTGCCAGCAGGGCCAGGGGGCGAAGTAATGAAAAACTGTTTTTT.

This clone was found once. The gene calls are TRBV9 and TRBJ1-3, with D uncertain. The CDR3 is 14 amino acids. The V gene's germline CDR1 is SGDLS and CDR2 YYNGEE. The V gene lost 0 bases and the J gene lost 2 bases, with 6 bases spanning the gap. CDR3 in amino acids: CASSVEPAGNTIYF. The CDR3 nucleotides read TGTGCCAGCAGCGTAGAGCCTGCTGGAAACACCATATATTTT.

The chain couples TRBV4-2 to TRBJ1-2, with D tentatively TRBD1 (6 bases). Trimming left V 0 bases short and J 3 bases short, with 17 bases between. The CDR3 has 17 residues. Germline V gives CDR1 LGHNA, CDR2 YNFKEQ. The CDR3 here is CASSQDGGQIWYYGYTF. DNA for the CDR3: TGTGCCAGCAGCCAAGACGGGGGGCAGATTTGGTACTATGGCTACACCTTC.

The V and J genes are TRBV7-9 and TRBJ2-7; D ambiguous. CDR1 and CDR2 (germline): SEHNR, FQNEAQ (reference sequence). The CDR3 extends over 14 amino acids. The ends were cut back, 1 base at V and 0 bases at J, with 7 bases in the middle. DNA of the CDR3: TGTGCCAGCAGCTTAGGTTCGGTCTCCTACGAGCAGTACTTC. It codes for CASSLGSVSYEQYF.

This clone was seen a handful of times. Other DNA sequences from this sample encode an identical CDR3 as well. The genes are TRBV19 and TRBJ1-2, with D perhaps TRBD1 (5 bases). Germline-derived CDR1 and CDR2 are LNHDA and SQIVND (reference sequence). CDR3 length equals 15 residues. The V gene lost 3 bases and the J gene lost 1 base, with 12 bases spanning the gap. CDR3 bases: TGTGCCAGTAGTATCGGGCAGGGCCTTAACTATGGCTACACCTTC. This gives the protein CASSIGQGLNYGYTF. Together with reference TRBV19 and TRBJ1-2, the CDR3 gives the full variable domain: DGGITQSPKYLFRKEGQNVTLSCEQNLNHDAMYWYRQDPGQGLRLIYYSQIVNDFQKGDIAEGYSVSREKKESFPLTVTSAQKNPTAFYLCASSIGQGLNYGYTFGSGTRLTVV.

Details on this clone: Other DNA sequences in the sample encode the same CDR3. The chain employs TRBV7-3 and TRBJ2-3, with D tentatively TRBD2 (6 bases). The CDR3 extends over 14 amino acids. The germline V gene has CDR1 SGHTA and CDR2 FQGTGA. With 5 bases removed from V and 0 bases from J, the gap between germline ends came to 9 bases. CDR3 region: CASSRGTSTDTQYF. DNA for the CDR3: TGTGCCAGCAGCCGAGGGACTAGCACAGATACGCAGTATTTT. The whole variable domain, filled in from reference TRBV7-3 and TRBJ2-3, reads GAGVSQTPSNKVTEKGKYVELRCDPISGHTALYWYRQSLGQGPEFLIYFQGTGAADDSGLPNDRFFAVRPEGSVSTLKIQRTERGDSAVYLCASSRGTSTDTQYFGPGTRLTVL.

The chain carries TRBV4-3 and TRBJ1-3; the D gene is possibly TRBD1 (5 bases). Germline CDR1 LGHNA, CDR2 YSLEER. The CDR3 covers 16 residues. V was clipped by 9 bases and J by 0 bases, with 18 bases between them. The DNA of the CDR3 is TGCGCCAGTCCGAACCCGGGGACTTACTCTGGAAACACCATATATTTT. It specifies CASPNPGTYSGNTIYF.

V usage is TRBV27 and J usage is TRBJ1-5, with TRBD1 matching over 7 bases. Germline CDR1 reads MNHEY; CDR2 reads SMNVEV (reference sequence). The junction had 11 bases not matched to a gene; V was cut back by 5 bases and J by 10 bases. CDR3 size: 14 residues. The CDR3 DNA sequence: TGTGCCAGCAGTCCCGACAGGGACCGGGGTCCCCAGCATTTT. This translates into CASSPDRDRGPQHF.

The rearrangement links TRBV6-5 to TRBJ1-2; tentative D call: TRBD1 (5 bases). Germline V CDR1 and CDR2: MNHEY, SVGAGI. V lost 2 bases and J lost 3, with 13 bases in between. There are 15 residues in the CDR3. CDR3 sequence: CASSYQAGMDYGYTF. CDR3 coding DNA: TGTGCCAGCAGTTACCAGGCAGGGATGGACTATGGCTACACCTTC.

V and J are TRBV5-6 and TRBJ2-1, with TRBD2 matching 11 bases. The CDR3 is 15 residues long. Germline V gene sequence: CDR1 SGHDT, CDR2 YYEEEE. Trimming at V came to 4 bases and at J to 4 bases, leaving 4 bases not matched to a gene. CDR3 nucleotide sequence: TGTGCCAGCAGCCGGGGACTAGCGGATTACAATGAGCAGTTCTTC. As protein: CASSRGLADYNEQFF. Looking up the rest from reference TRBV5-6 and TRBJ2-1 gives the full variable domain: DAGVTQSPTHLIKTRGQQVTLRCSPKSGHDTVSWYQQALGQGPQFIFQYYEEEERQRGNFPDRFSGHQFPNYSSELNVNALLLGDSALYLCASSRGLADYNEQFFGPGTRLTVL.